This passage covers 3 T cell receptor beta chains from one sample sequenced in a study of T cell responses to AZD1222 COVID-19 vaccine. Profiled with immunoSEQ multiplex PCR; TCRdb holds only in-frame clones, not every one. This sample carries about 180,000 clones, more than 90% of them seen once, and the ten largest clones take about 2.5%. The sample in question was peripheral blood, obtained on day 0 of AZD1222 vaccination. The receptors were sampled from an adult in good health.

The chain recombines TRBV5-1 with TRBJ2-2; D uncertain. This CDR3 is built from 14 residues. V was pared by 1 base and J by 2 bases, with 6 bases between. The germline gives CDR1 SGHRS, CDR2 YFSETQ. CDR3 protein: CASSLRVNTGELFF. CDR3 DNA: TGCGCCAGCAGCTTGCGTGTCAACACCGGGGAGCTGTTTTTT.

The chain joins TRBV29-1 to TRBJ2-2; no reliable D call. V was pared by 3 bases and J by 2 bases, with 7 bases between. The CDR3 sequence is 13 residues long. Germline lookup yields CDR1 SQVTM and CDR2 ANQGSEA. The CDR3 reads CSVDIRNTGELFF. CDR3 sequence (DNA): TGCAGCGTTGATATTCGAAACACCGGGGAGCTGTTTTTT.

The chain employs TRBV12-3 or TRBV12-4 and TRBJ1-2; TRBD1 agrees at 8 bases. V shed 7 bases, J shed 8 bases, and the junction held 9 bases outside the gene matches. CDR3 length equals 13 residues. The CDR3 DNA reads TGTGCCAGCAACTTGGACAGGGCGCGGGGCTACACCTTC. Protein product: CASNLDRARGYTF.